Below are 9 T cell receptor beta chains sequenced from a single sample in a study of Graves' ophthalmopathy and Graves' hyperthyroidism. Amplification targeted the TCR beta CDR3 regions, with RNA transcripts as the source material. First-round RT-PCR used HTBI primers; second-round multiplex PCR followed. In TCRdb, the multiplex PCR reads were re-called with MiXCR into one record per CDR3 protein. The sample lists 400,000 or so distinct CDR3 sequences, about a sixth occurring once. The specimen was peripheral blood. The source of these receptors is an adult woman with stable Graves' hyperthyroidism.

This clonotype was observed many times. The chain is built from TRBV7-2 and TRBJ2-7, with 9 nucleotides matching TRBD1. The germline V gene encodes CDR1 SGHTA and CDR2 FQGNSA. The junction had 7 bases not matched to a gene; V was cut back by 5 bases and J by 2 bases. CDR3 size: 15 residues. CDR3 DNA sequence: TGTGCCAGCAGCACAGGGGGCACGAACCCCTACGAGCAGTACTTC. This encodes CASSTGGTNPYEQYF.

The table lists this clonotype with many counts. V and J are TRBV12-3 or TRBV12-4 and TRBJ2-2, with 10 bases aligning to TRBD1. The CDR3 has 13 amino acids. V was pared by 6 bases and J by 5 bases, with 0 bases of the junction left unmatched. The DNA of the CDR3 is TGTGCCAGCAGGGGACAGGGGACCGGGGAGCTGTTTTTT. This sequence encodes CASRGQGTGELFF.

Regarding this clonotype: No conserved phenylalanine or tryptophan is present at the end of the CDR3, so a read error is the likely explanation. V is TRBV5-1 and J is TRBJ2-2, with 8 bases aligning to TRBD2. The CDR3 sequence is 16 residues long. Germline V gene lookup returns CDR1 SGHRS and CDR2 YFSETQ. After removal of 4 bases from V and 0 bases from J, the junction contained 5 bases not matched to a gene. CDR3 sequence (DNA): TGCGCCAGCAGCACCACTAGCGGAGCGAACACCGGGGAGCTGTTTTTG. It is translated as CASSTTSGANTGELFL.

The rearrangement uses TRBV2 and TRBJ2-5; D unresolved. Germline CDR1 and CDR2: SNHLY and FYNNEI. V was shortened by 4 bases and J by 5 bases, with 14 bases between the two germline ends. The CDR3 is 14 amino acids. The CDR3 sequence is CASSGGVFGETQYF. The CDR3 nucleotides read TGTGCCAGCAGTGGCGGCGTATTTGGGGAGACCCAGTACTTC.

This clonotype was counted between two and nine times. J is TRBJ2-5 and V is TRBV2, with 9 bases identical to TRBD2. This CDR3 comprises 12 residues. The trim removed 9 bases at V and 5 bases at J, leaving 4 bases unmatched. Looked up from germline, CDR1 is SNHLY and CDR2 is FYNNEI. As DNA, the CDR3 is TGTGCCAGAGGGACTAGCCAGGAGACCCAGTACTTC. Protein product: CARGTSQETQYF.

This clonotype was counted ten times or more. This chain joins TRBV29-1 and TRBJ2-5; 7 bases agree with TRBD2. CDR3 length equals 13 residues. Trimming removed 6 bases from V and 4 bases from J; junction bases left unmatched: 8. Germline loops: CDR1 SQVTM, CDR2 ANQGSEA. CDR3 sequence reads: CSVRREFGETQYF. The CDR3 DNA reads as TGCAGCGTCCGGCGGGAGTTTGGAGAGACCCAGTACTTC.

This clonotype showed up many times. V gene TRBV6-2 or TRBV6-3 combines with J gene TRBJ2-2, with D possibly matching TRBD1 (6 bases). CDR3 length equals 17 residues. The V end was cut by 2 bases, the J end by 1 base, with 14 bases between. Germline V gives CDR1 MNHEY, CDR2 SVGEGT. CDR3 amino acids: CASSYEVGTMNTGELFF. CDR3 bases: TGTGCCAGCAGTTACGAGGTCGGGACAATGAACACCGGGGAGCTGTTTTTT.

This chain links TRBV12-3 or TRBV12-4 with TRBJ1-5; 8 bases agree with TRBD1. The CDR3 contains 15 residues. V shed 6 bases, J shed 6 bases, and the junction held 10 bases outside the gene matches. The chain's CDR3 is CASSFTTGAIQPQHF. The DNA for the CDR3 is TGTGCCAGCAGCTTTACGACAGGGGCGATTCAGCCCCAGCATTTT.

This clonotype was recorded at least ten times. The CDR3 region is CASGLVRLQNYGYTF. CDR3 DNA sequence: TGTGCTAGTGGTTTGGTACGTCTACAGAACTATGGCTACACCTTC. The V gene is TRBV12-5, the J gene TRBJ1-2; D unresolved. The germline V gene encodes CDR1 LGHNT and CDR2 FRNRAP. Trimming shortened V by 0 bases and J by 2 bases, and 10 bases separated the two germline ends. The CDR3 sequence is 15 residues long.